The following is a T cell receptor beta chain sequence with its context. Its target is unknown. This sample stems from a study of cytomegalovirus exposure and HLA in healthy donors. Study information: HLA-typed donors were the source of roughly 80 million unique TCRs held in an early data release.

Study-wide results and limits: A later analysis revealed that TCR association rates differed between HLA loci, peaking at DRB1 and bottoming out at HLA-C. A further, later analysis showed that HLA-associated TCR beta chains (compared with equally common others) were more clonally expanded. A cluster of highly shared sequence variants was likely a sequencing artifact.

V lost 5 bases to trimming and J lost 5 bases; unmatched junction nucleotides: 11. The length of the CDR3 is 15 residues. Germline loops: CDR1 MNHEY, CDR2 SMNVEV (reference sequence). Primers: 60 Vbeta forward and 13 Jbeta reverse. This table comes from immunoSEQ multiplex PCR, and its TCRdb copy is limited to in-frame clones, with some not included. Of about 190,000 clones listed, almost 75% are singletons. Material for sequencing was PBMCs. The chain has TRBV27 and TRBJ2-7; 8 nucleotides line up with TRBD2. This TCR was sampled from a woman in her twenties or thirties in good health and CMV-seropositive. For the CDR3, the DNA is TGTGCCAGCAGTCGTCCCGGGACTAGAATCCACGAGCAGTACTTC. Its translation is CASSRPGTRIHEQYF.